Listed below are T cell receptor beta chains from one sample, sequenced in a study of CD8 T cells in Susac syndrome. TCRdb ran MiXCR on the immunoSEQ multiplex PCR reads and lists one entry per CDR3 protein. This table holds fewer than 70,000 distinct CDR3 sequences, approximately 95% found once. Sequencing was carried out using CD8+ T cells from PBMCs. The receptors here all came from a human donor in good health. CDR3s include the opening cysteine and the closing phenylalanine or tryptophan. The order of the fields is J gene, clone size, D gene, V gene, CDR3 protein, CDR3 DNA. A D gene is named only where the DNA matches it firmly. Where a row states a size, it is once, few, many or the class of an expanded clone; other rows omit it.

TRBJ2-1 - - TRBV5-1 CASSPTGGDEQFF TGCGCCAGCAGCCCTACAGGGGGGGATGAGCAGTTCTTC
TRBJ2-1 - - TRBV7-9 CASSAPAGSYNEQFF TGTGCCAGCAGCGCCCCAGCGGGCTCCTACAATGAGCAGTTCTTC
TRBJ2-1 - - TRBV29-1 CSVVSSEQFF TGCAGCGTTGTGAGTTCTGAGCAGTTCTTC
TRBJ1-1 once - TRBV6-5 CASIKVSWGNTEAFF TGTGCCAGCATAAAAGTCAGTTGGGGGAACACTGAAGCTTTCTTT
TRBJ2-3 - - TRBV29-1 CSVTVRAGLSTDTQYF TGCAGCGTTACGGTCCGAGCAGGACTAAGCACAGATACGCAGTATTTT
TRBJ2-7 - TRBD1 TRBV5-1 CASSLRQGNYEQYF TGCGCCAGCAGCTTAAGACAGGGGAACTACGAGCAGTACTTC
TRBJ2-3 - - TRBV4-2 CASSQARRGQADTQYF TGTGCCAGCAGCCAAGCCCGTCGAGGGCAAGCAGATACGCAGTATTTT
TRBJ2-2 - - TRBV25-1 CASSAVNTGELFF TGTGCCAGCAGTGCTGTAAACACCGGGGAGCTGTTTTTT
TRBJ1-3 - - TRBV28 CATRDVNSGNTIYF TGTGCCACCCGAGATGTTAACTCTGGAAACACCATATATTTT
TRBJ1-2 - - TRBV12-3/TRBV12-4 CASTDSYGYTF TGTGCCAGCACCGACAGCTATGGCTACACCTTC
TRBJ2-2 - TRBD2 TRBV24-1 CATSDSLAGDTGELFF TGTGCCACCAGTGATTCACTAGCGGGGGACACCGGGGAGCTGTTTTTT
TRBJ1-1 - - TRBV12-3/TRBV12-4 CASGALNTEAFF TGTGCCAGCGGAGCCTTAAACACTGAAGCTTTCTTT
TRBJ2-7 - TRBD2 TRBV15 CATSPASGEYEQYF TGTGCCACCAGTCCGGCCAGCGGGGAGTACGAGCAGTACTTC
TRBJ2-7 - TRBD2 TRBV13 CASSQLAGEYEQYF TGTGCCAGCAGTCAACTAGCGGGGGAATACGAGCAGTACTTC
TRBJ1-5 - TRBD1 TRBV28 CASSSGQGALSNQPQHF TGTGCCAGCAGCTCCGGACAGGGCGCTTTAAGCAATCAGCCCCAGCATTTT
TRBJ2-7 - - TRBV19 CASSYGGSYEQYF TGTGCCAGTAGTTATGGGGGGTCCTACGAGCAGTACTTC
TRBJ2-3 once - TRBV9 CASSVDRGLLSTDTQYF TGTGCCAGCAGCGTAGACCGGGGCCTACTCAGCACAGATACGCAGTATTTT
TRBJ2-1 - - TRBV7-3 CASSLGGEDEQFF TGTGCCAGCAGCTTAGGAGGGGAGGATGAGCAGTTCTTC
TRBJ2-3 - TRBD2 TRBV5-6 CASGGVDTQYF TGTGCCAGCGGGGGGGTCGATACGCAGTATTTT
TRBJ2-3 - - TRBV15 CATSRDLEDDTDTQYF TGTGCCACCAGCAGAGATCTCGAGGACGACACAGATACGCAGTATTTT
TRBJ2-3 - TRBD1 TRBV19 CASSYGTGTDTQYF TGTGCCAGTAGTTATGGGACAGGAACAGATACGCAGTATTTT
TRBJ2-2 - - TRBV6-5 CASSYSTGELFF TGTGCCAGCAGTTACTCGACGGGGGAGCTGTTTTTT
TRBJ1-1 once - TRBV7-9 CASSLSDLLGTEAFF TGTGCCAGCAGTCTTAGTGACCTTTTGGGCACTGAAGCTTTCTTT
TRBJ2-3 - TRBD2 TRBV9 CASSVELAGGTDTQYF TGTGCCAGCAGCGTGGAACTAGCGGGGGGCACAGATACGCAGTATTTT
TRBJ1-2 - TRBD1 TRBV29-1 CSVLGTGLGGYTF TGCAGCGTCCTCGGGACAGGCCTAGGGGGCTACACCTTC
TRBJ2-5 - TRBD1 TRBV29-1 CSVPGTASWETQYF TGCAGCGTCCCCGGGACAGCTTCATGGGAGACCCAGTACTTC
TRBJ2-2 - - TRBV28 CATSSTNTGELFF TGTGCCACCTCCTCCACGAACACCGGGGAGCTGTTTTTT
TRBJ2-5 - TRBD1 TRBV9 CASSVGDRSKETQYF TGTGCCAGCAGCGTAGGGGACAGAAGCAAAGAGACCCAGTACTTC
TRBJ1-2 - TRBD1 TRBV20-1 CSAPDLDRGYGYGYTF TGCAGTGCTCCTGACCTTGACAGGGGGTACGGCTATGGCTACACCTTC
TRBJ2-7 - TRBD2 TRBV6-5 CASSYSLAGSNYEQYF TGTGCCAGCAGTTACTCGCTAGCGGGGTCCAACTACGAGCAGTACTTC